This TCR beta chain is from a study of shared clonotypes between healthy human individuals. CD45RO negativity and positive selection for CCR7 defined naive CD8 cells, a population that excluded terminally differentiated effector memory CD45RA+ cells. This clone was recorded only once. Germline V CDR1 and CDR2: PRHDT, FYEKMQ (reference sequence). Unmatched junction bases numbered 6, after V lost 5 bases and J lost 7 bases. The CDR3 has 13 amino acids. TCRdb's copy holds only in-frame clones and misses some; the assay was immunoSEQ multiplex PCR. The sample records some 2 million clones, over 85% being singletons.

Sequencing used naive CD8+ T cells sorted from blood. The J gene is TRBJ2-7, the V gene TRBV13, with 9 positions matching TRBD2. The receptor comes from a man between 18 and 29 years old in good health. This CDR3 reads CASSPFLAGEQYF. The CDR3 DNA reads as TGTGCCAGCAGCCCGTTCCTAGCGGGGGAGCAGTACTTC.